The 22 T cell receptor beta chains below all came from one sample that was sequenced in a study of metastatic and nonmetastatic thyroid tumors. Ahead of thyroid surgery, no patient had received treatment of any kind. TCRdb reprocessed the PCR reads using MiXCR. Altogether about 21,000 clones are present, 25% to 30% being singletons, with the ten largest covering under 25%. Sequencing was performed on blood. These receptors originate from a female donor with papillary thyroid cancer or a benign thyroid nodule (not recorded which). Some clones in this sample may be carry-over from other donors' samples.

This clone was seen more than once but under ten times. The rearrangement joins TRBV27 to TRBJ2-7, with a tentative D call TRBD2 (6 bases). Germline CDR1 reads MNHEY; CDR2 reads SMNVEV (reference sequence). V was cut by 3 bases and J by 3 bases, with 9 bases left in between. The CDR3 covers 13 residues. CDR3 region: CASSFGGVYEQYF. In DNA form, the CDR3 reads TGTGCCAGCAGTTTCGGAGGGGTCTACGAGCAGTACTTC.

V gene TRBV20-1 combines with J gene TRBJ1-2, with 9 bases lining up with TRBD1. This CDR3 comprises 18 residues. Germline trimming cut 5 bases from V and 2 bases from J; bases unmatched to any gene: 18. Germline loops: CDR1 DFQATT, CDR2 SNEGSKA (reference sequence). In DNA, the CDR3 is TGCAGTGCTGAGTCGGGACAGGGCGGAGATATTCCAAACTATGGCTACACCTTC. This codes for CSAESGQGGDIPNYGYTF.

To note about this clone: Germline and junction disagree at one end, which may indicate a read error. V is TRBV6-2 or TRBV6-3 and J is TRBJ1-1, with D unresolved. Germline CDR1 is MNHEY and CDR2 is SVGEGT. This CDR3 comprises 13 residues. The CDR3: CACSSSENTGAFF. The CDR3, as DNA: TGTGCCTGCAGCTCAAGCGAGAACACTGGAGCTTTCTTT.

The rearrangement joins TRBV6-1 to TRBJ2-3, with 10 bases identical to TRBD2. The CDR3 is 17 amino acids. V gave up 2 bases and J gave up 3 bases; unmatched junction bases: 8. CDR1 and CDR2 (germline): MNHNS, SASEGT. The CDR3 reads CASSELASGGHTDTQYF. In nucleotides, the CDR3 is TGTGCCAGCAGTGAACTAGCTAGCGGGGGCCATACAGATACGCAGTATTTT.

This clone was picked up many times. This rearrangement joins TRBV6-2 or TRBV6-3 to TRBJ2-2; D call uncertain. The CDR3 has 16 residues. Trimming took 0 bases from V and 0 from J, leaving 8 bases between them. Germline lookup yields CDR1 MNHEY and CDR2 SVGEGT. CDR3 amino acids: CASSYSVSTNTGELFF. In DNA form, the CDR3 reads TGTGCCAGCAGTTACTCAGTCAGCACGAACACCGGGGAGCTGTTTTTT.

This clone was detected many times. The same CDR3 also results from other DNA sequences found in this sample. The chain recombines TRBV18 with TRBJ2-2; 8 positions match TRBD1. The CDR3 length is 16 residues. J was trimmed by 3 bases and V by 2 bases; bases with no gene match: 5. CDR1 is KGHSH, CDR2 LQKENI, per germline. CDR3 coding DNA: TGTGCCAGCTCACCATGGGGACAGGTCGACACCGGGGAGCTGTTTTTT. Translating it yields CASSPWGQVDTGELFF. Full variable domain (rest looked up from reference TRBV18 and TRBJ2-2): NAGVMQNPRHLVRRRGQEARLRCSPMKGHSHVYWYRQLPEEGLKFMVYLQKENIIDESGMPKERFSAEFPKEGPSILRIQQVVRGDSAAYFCASSPWGQVDTGELFFGEGSRLTVL.

In its sample, this clone is medium-sized. The rearrangement uses TRBV19 and TRBJ1-5; no definite D call. The CDR3 runs 15 residues. Trimming took off 3 bases at V and 4 bases at J, with 13 bases between the two ends. The germline V gene has CDR1 LNHDA and CDR2 SQIVND (reference sequence). The CDR3 coding sequence is TGTGCCAGTAGTATTTTAACAGCTTCTAATCAGCCCCAGCATTTT. Its translation: CASSILTASNQPQHF.

This clone has ten or more counts. V is TRBV3-1 and J is TRBJ1-1, with no clear D. V lost 1 base and J 1 base, leaving 7 bases between the germline ends. The CDR3 runs 14 residues. Looked up from germline, CDR1 is LGHDT and CDR2 is YNNKEL (reference sequence). The CDR3 sequence is CASSQVGGNTEAFF. CDR3 nucleotide sequence: TGTGCCAGCAGCCAAGTGGGCGGGAACACTGAAGCTTTCTTT.

This clone was recorded many times. The chain uses TRBV30 and TRBJ2-5; weak D call: TRBD1 (6 bases). The V and J ends lost 2 bases and 1 base respectively, with 8 bases between them. Germline V lookup: CDR1 GTSNPN, CDR2 SVGIG (reference sequence). CDR3 length: 13 residues. The CDR3 DNA follows: TGTGCCTGGAGTTCACAGGGCCAAGAGACCCAGTACTTC. As protein: CAWSSQGQETQYF.

This clone was seen at least ten times. V gene TRBV4-2 combines with J gene TRBJ1-5, with TRBD1 identical over 9 bases. V gave up 2 bases and J gave up 5 bases; unmatched junction bases: 4. The CDR3 extends over 15 amino acids. Per germline, CDR1 LGHNA and CDR2 YNFKEQ. CDR3: CASSQSGDRDQPQHF. The CDR3 nucleotides read TGTGCCAGCAGCCAAAGTGGGGACAGGGATCAGCCCCAGCATTTT.

The chain is built from TRBV18 and TRBJ1-5, with D maybe TRBD1 (6 bases). The CDR3 runs 14 residues. The V gene lost 2 bases and the J gene lost 1 base, with 6 bases spanning the gap. The germline V gene encodes CDR1 KGHSH and CDR2 LQKENI. The CDR3 loop is CASSPGTSNQPQHF. The DNA of the CDR3 is TGTGCCAGCTCACCAGGGACAAGCAATCAGCCCCAGCATTTT.

The chain couples TRBV5-1 to TRBJ1-2, with 7 bases that match TRBD1. CDR3 length: 16 amino acids. Trimming cost V 4 bases and J 8 bases; bases outside gene matches: 17. Germline CDR1 and CDR2: SGHRS and YFSETQ. The DNA of the CDR3 is TGCGCCAGCAGCAGGGCCCGGGACAGCCTATCTGGAGGCTACACCTTC. Its translation: CASSRARDSLSGGYTF.

This clone was counted ten times or more. The rearrangement uses TRBV20-1 and TRBJ1-1; D remains ambiguous. V dropped 3 bases and J dropped 4 bases, with 18 bases sitting between them. The V gene's germline CDR1 is DFQATT and CDR2 SNEGSKA (reference sequence). CDR3 length equals 15 residues. CDR3 sequence: CSASGSSRAGTEAFF. The CDR3 bases are TGCAGTGCTAGCGGTTCCTCCCGGGCGGGCACTGAAGCTTTCTTT.

This clone was recorded many times. This chain connects TRBV6-1 to TRBJ1-1; D is perhaps TRBD1 (5 bases). CDR1 and CDR2 from the germline V gene are MNHNS and SASEGT. The CDR3 is made up of 15 amino acids. With 6 bases removed from V and 5 bases from J, the gap between germline ends came to 19 bases. The CDR3 nucleotides read TGTGCCAGCAGGGCGGGGCGTCGTGGGGATACTGAAGCTTTCTTT. This gives the protein CASRAGRRGDTEAFF.

This clone is medium-sized within its sample. The chain carries TRBV11-2 and TRBJ2-2, with 13 bases that match TRBD2. Germline CDR1 is SGHAT and CDR2 is FQNNGV. The CDR3 extends over 16 amino acids. Trimming took 5 bases from V and 4 from J; bases not matched to a gene: 4. CDR3 DNA: TGTGCCAGCAGCGCACGACTAGCGGGAGGCACCGGGGAGCTGTTTTTT. Translation gives CASSARLAGGTGELFF.

CDR3 sequence reads: CSASGQSKGNTEAFF. The CDR3 DNA is TGCAGTGCTAGCGGGCAGTCCAAGGGAAACACTGAAGCTTTCTTT. J is TRBJ1-1 and V is TRBV20-1; D gene unclear. The CDR3 has 15 residues. Germline assignment: CDR1 DFQATT and CDR2 SNEGSKA (reference sequence). Trimming removed 3 bases from V and 2 bases from J, with 16 bases in between.

This clone was seen repeatedly, ten times or more. This rearrangement joins TRBV6-1 to TRBJ2-7; the D call may be TRBD1 or TRBD2 (5 bases each). Germline V gene data show CDR1 as MNHNS and CDR2 as SASEGT. The CDR3 is 15 residues long. The germline V and J ends were trimmed by 5 bases and 2 bases, with 16 bases remaining between them. CDR3 residues: CASSQTRDGPYEQYF. For the CDR3, the DNA is TGTGCCAGCAGTCAAACCCGGGACGGACCCTACGAGCAGTACTTC.

The CDR3 here is CASGTHIGGATREQFF. CDR3 nucleotides: TGTGCTAGTGGTACCCATATCGGTGGGGCGACGAGGGAGCAGTTCTTC. The chain has TRBV12-5 and TRBJ2-1; D might be TRBD1 (5 bases). CDR1 and CDR2 (germline): LGHNT, FRNRAP. Trimming removed 5 bases from V and 10 bases from J, with 24 bases in between. The CDR3 is 16 amino acids.

There are many counts of this clone. V usage is TRBV5-5 and J usage is TRBJ2-7; 8 bases line up with TRBD2. Unmatched junction bases numbered 9, after V lost 4 bases and J lost 6 bases. The CDR3 spans 14 residues. Germline V gives CDR1 SGHKS, CDR2 YYEKEE (reference sequence). The CDR3, as DNA: TGTGCCAGCAGCCCAAGGACTAGCTTCTCCGAGCAGTACTTC. Translation: CASSPRTSFSEQYF.

This clone has ten or more counts. This chain connects TRBV9 to TRBJ1-5; D is unclear. Trimming removed 7 bases from V and 2 bases from J, with 7 bases in between. The germline V gene encodes CDR1 SGDLS and CDR2 YYNGEE. The CDR3 sequence is 12 residues long. Here the CDR3 reads CASGSGNQPQHF. DNA for the CDR3: TGTGCCAGCGGCTCGGGCAATCAGCCCCAGCATTTT.

About this clone itself: One end of the junction fails to match germline, which may point to a read error. This rearrangement joins TRBV28 to TRBJ2-1; 8 nucleotides agree with TRBD1. Looked up from germline, CDR1 is MDHEN and CDR2 is SYDVKM. CDR3 length equals 15 residues. The DNA of the CDR3 is TGTGCCAGCAGTGTGGACAGGGCCTTATCCAATGAGCAGTGCTTC. Protein product: CASSVDRALSNEQCF.

This clone was recorded many times. The chain is built from TRBV6-2 or TRBV6-3 and TRBJ2-1; D unresolved. The CDR3 spans 14 residues. V was clipped by 2 bases and J by 3 bases, with 8 bases between them. Germline V lookup: CDR1 MNHEY, CDR2 SVGEGT. CDR3: CASSYSRLYNEQFF. The CDR3 nucleotides are TGTGCCAGCAGTTACAGTCGGCTCTACAATGAGCAGTTCTTC.